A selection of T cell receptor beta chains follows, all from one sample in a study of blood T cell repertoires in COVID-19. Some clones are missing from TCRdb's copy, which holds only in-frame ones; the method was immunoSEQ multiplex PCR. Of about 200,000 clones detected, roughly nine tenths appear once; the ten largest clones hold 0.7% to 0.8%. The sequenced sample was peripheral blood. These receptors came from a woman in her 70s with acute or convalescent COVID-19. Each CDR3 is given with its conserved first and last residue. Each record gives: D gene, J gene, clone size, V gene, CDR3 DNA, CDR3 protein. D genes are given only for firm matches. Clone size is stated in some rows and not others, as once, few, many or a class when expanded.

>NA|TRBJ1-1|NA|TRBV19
TGTGCCAGTAGTCGGGTCGGGGAAGCTTTCTTT
CASSRVGEAFF
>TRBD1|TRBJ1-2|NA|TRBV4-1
TGCGCCAGCACCCCAGGGGGGACAGCAACACTGTTCTATGGCTACACCTTC
CASTPGGTATLFYGYTF
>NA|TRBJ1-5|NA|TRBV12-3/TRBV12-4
TGTGCCAGCAGCCTTCGGAATCAGCCCCAGCATTTT
CASSLRNQPQHF
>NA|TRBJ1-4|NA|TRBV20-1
TGCAGTGCTAGTCGGGCAACTAATGAAAAACTGTTTTTT
CSASRATNEKLFF
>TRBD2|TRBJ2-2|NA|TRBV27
TGTGCCACTTTAGCGGGAGGAAACACCGGGGAGCTGTTTTTT
CATLAGGNTGELFF
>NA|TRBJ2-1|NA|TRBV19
TGTGCCAGTAGAGGGACTGCCTCCTACAATGAGCAGTTCTTC
CASRGTASYNEQFF
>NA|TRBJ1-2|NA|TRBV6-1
TGTGCCAGCAGTGAGGGGCCTTTTGCTCGTGGCTACACCTTC
CASSEGPFARGYTF
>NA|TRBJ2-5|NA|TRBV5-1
TGCGCCAGCAGCTTGGAGGCAGGGGCGGTTAGGGAGACCCAGTACTTC
CASSLEAGAVRETQYF
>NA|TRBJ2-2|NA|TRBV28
TGTGCCACCTGCCGGGCAGGGGACACCGGGGAGCTGTTTTTT
CATCRAGDTGELFF
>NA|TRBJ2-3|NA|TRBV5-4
TGTGCCAGCAGCTTGGGTGGGTGGCAGGGAAAGGCAGATACGCAGTATTTT
CASSLGGWQGKADTQYF
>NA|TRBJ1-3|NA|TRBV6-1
TGTGCCAGCAGTGCAATGGGGCGCCGTGATTCGCGTGGAAACACCATATATTTT
CASSAMGRRDSRGNTIYF
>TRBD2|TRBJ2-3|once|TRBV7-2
TGTGCCAGCGGGTGGGCGGGGGTCACAGATACGCAGTATTTT
CASGWAGVTDTQYF
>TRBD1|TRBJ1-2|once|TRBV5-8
TGTGCCAGCAGCCCTACAGGGGCCAATAACTATGGCTACACCTTC
CASSPTGANNYGYTF
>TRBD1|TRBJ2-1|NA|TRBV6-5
TGTGCCTGCACCCTGGGACAGGGTGACCAGTTCTTC
CACTLGQGDQFF
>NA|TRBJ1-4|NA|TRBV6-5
TGTGCCAGCAGTTACACCGGGATAGCGACGGAAAAACTGTTTTTT
CASSYTGIATEKLFF
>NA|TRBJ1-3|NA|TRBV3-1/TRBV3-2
TGTGCCAGCACGGGAAGCTCTGGAAACACCATATATTTT
CASTGSSGNTIYF